This is a list of T cell receptor beta chains from one sample in a study of blood T cell repertoires in COVID-19. The assay was immunoSEQ multiplex PCR, and TCRdb's table has in-frame clones only and misses some. The table records about 110,000 clones, 80% to 95% of them present only once. Sequences were obtained from peripheral blood. Source of these receptors: a woman between 25 and 40 years old with acute or convalescent COVID-19. CDR3s include the opening cysteine and the closing phenylalanine or tryptophan. The D gene is left open where the match is weak. Clone size appears in some rows only: once, few, many, or a class for an expanded clone.

>TRBV10-1|TRBD2|TRBJ2-5|16|-
TGCGCCAGCCCTCGCGGGACTAGCGGGAGGGAAGAGACCCAGTACTTC
CASPRGTSGREETQYF
>TRBV6-5|TRBD1|TRBJ2-5|15|-
TGTGCCAGCAGGACCGGGACAGGAGGTCAAGAGACCCAGTACTTC
CASRTGTGGQETQYF
>TRBV18|TRBD1|TRBJ1-1|14|-
TGTGCCAGCTCACGCGGACAGGGCCACACTGAAGCTTTCTTT
CASSRGQGHTEAFF
>TRBV30|-|TRBJ1-5|13|-
TGTGCCTGGAGTATATCAGGCCAACTAGCCCAGCATTTT
CAWSISGQLAQHF
>TRBV24-1|-|TRBJ1-1|13|-
TGTGCCACCAGTACGGGATCTGGCACTGAAGCTTTCTTT
CATSTGSGTEAFF
>TRBV29-1|-|TRBJ1-2|14|-
TGCAGCGTTGGGGTAGGGCAGGGGCACTATGGCTACACCTTC
CSVGVGQGHYGYTF
>TRBV9|-|TRBJ1-1|14|once
TGTGCCAGCAGCGGCAACAGGGTTGACGCTGAAGCTTTCTTT
CASSGNRVDAEAFF
>TRBV2|TRBD2|TRBJ2-1|16|-
TGTGCCAGCAGTTACAGTAGCGGGGCTGCCTACAATGAGCAGTTCTTC
CASSYSSGAAYNEQFF
>TRBV27|TRBD1|TRBJ1-6|17|-
TGTGCCAGCAGTCACCTCTCGACAGGGGGCATGGATTCACCCCTCCACTTT
CASSHLSTGGMDSPLHF
>TRBV2|TRBD2|TRBJ2-5|16|once
TGTGCCAGCAGTGAGATGGGACTAGCGGGGGTTGAGACCCAGTACTTC
CASSEMGLAGVETQYF
>TRBV4-1|-|TRBJ2-2|16|-
TGCGCCAGCAGCCAAGTCGATCGGGGACAAGCCGGGGAGCTGTTTTTT
CASSQVDRGQAGELFF
>TRBV19|-|TRBJ2-1|17|-
TGTGCCAGTAGTACAGGGCGGGAGTGGGGGGCGTGGAATGAGCAGTTCTTC
CASSTGREWGAWNEQFF
>TRBV12-5|-|TRBJ2-1|16|-
TGTGCTAGTGGTTTGGTAATTTCGCCAGGGTCAAATGAGCAGTTCTTC
CASGLVISPGSNEQFF
>TRBV19|TRBD1|TRBJ1-2|15|few
TGTGCCAGTAGTAAACAGACAGGGCCGGACTATGGCTACACCTTC
CASSKQTGPDYGYTF
>TRBV19|-|TRBJ2-2|15|-
TGTGCCAGTAGTATAGCCGTAAGGGGGGGCGCGAAGCTGTTTTTT
CASSIAVRGGAKLFF
>TRBV28|TRBD1|TRBJ1-1|15|-
TGTGCCAGCAGTTTAATGCAGGGGGCGAGGACTGAAGCTTTCTTT
CASSLMQGARTEAFF
>TRBV4-2|TRBD2|TRBJ2-2|15|-
TGTGCCAGCAGCCAAGATCTAGCGGGGGCCGGGGAGCTGTTTTTT
CASSQDLAGAGELFF
>TRBV6-6|-|TRBJ1-5|14|-
TGTGCCAGCCGTCGGGAGGGGAGCAATCAGCCCCAGCATTTT
CASRREGSNQPQHF
>TRBV11-2|TRBD1|TRBJ1-6|11|-
TGTGCCAGCAGCCTCGGACAGGGGCTCCACTTT
CASSLGQGLHF
>TRBV6-5|TRBD1|TRBJ1-5|13|-
TGTGCCAGCAGCGGGACAGGGAATCAGCCCCAGCATTTT
CASSGTGNQPQHF
>TRBV7-8|-|TRBJ1-1|15|-
TGTGCCAGCAGCTTAGCCCAGGGGAAGGACACTGAAGCTTTCTTT
CASSLAQGKDTEAFF
>TRBV19|-|TRBJ1-6|13|few
TGTGCCAGTAGTATCGCAGGGCAGTCACCCCTCCACTTT
CASSIAGQSPLHF
>TRBV30|-|TRBJ1-1|16|-
TGTGCCTGGAGTCCGCCCCCCGGGACACGCAACACTGAAGCTTTCTTT
CAWSPPPGTRNTEAFF
>TRBV6-5|-|TRBJ2-7|15|-
TGTGCCAGCAGTTACAAGCAGGGGAGCTCCTACGAGCAGTACTTC
CASSYKQGSSYEQYF
>TRBV7-6|-|TRBJ1-3|20|once
TGTGCCAGCAGTTCTCTCGGTGATCCGATTTCGACTGAACAATGGGACACCATATATTTT
CASSSLGDPISTEQWDTIYF
>TRBV27|TRBD1|TRBJ1-3|14|-
TGTGCCAGCAGTTTACACAGGGGAGGTAACACCATATATTTT
CASSLHRGGNTIYF
>TRBV2|TRBD2|TRBJ2-1|14|-
TGTGCCAGCAGTGAGGCTAGCGGGGGGAGTGAGCAGTTCTTC
CASSEASGGSEQFF
>TRBV19|-|TRBJ2-1|15|-
TGTGCCAGTAGTATTTCCTCGTTCTCCTACAATGAGCAGTTCTTC
CASSISSFSYNEQFF
>TRBV28|-|TRBJ1-1|14|-
TGTGCCAGCAGTTTTTACCTTCGGGACACTGAAGCTTTCTTT
CASSFYLRDTEAFF
>TRBV21-1|-|TRBJ1-5|15|-
TGTGCCAGCAGCAAAGGGGGACAGGGCAATCAGCCCCAGCATTTT
CASSKGGQGNQPQHF
>TRBV9|-|TRBJ2-1|12|-
TGTGCCAGCAGCGGCGGGTGGGATGAGCAGTTCTTC
CASSGGWDEQFF
>TRBV7-6|-|TRBJ2-7|14|-
TGTGCCAGCAGTCAGGAGGCGGGAAACTACGAGCAGTACTTC
CASSQEAGNYEQYF
>TRBV5-5|TRBD1|TRBJ1-4|16|-
TGTGCCAGCAGCCCGGGACAGGGGGCGGGTAATGAAAAACTGTTTTTT
CASSPGQGAGNEKLFF
>TRBV6-6|TRBD1|TRBJ1-5|14|-
TGTGCCAGCGCCCGGGACAGGGCGTATCAGCCCCAGCATTTT
CASARDRAYQPQHF
>TRBV12-3/TRBV12-4|-|TRBJ1-1|13|once
TGTGCCAGCAGTTTTACCGTCGCAGGCGACTATCGATTT
CASSFTVAGDYRF
>TRBV4-2|-|TRBJ2-5|13|-
TGTGCCAGCAGCCAAGGACAGTTGGAGACCCAGTACTTC
CASSQGQLETQYF
>TRBV6-2/TRBV6-3|-|TRBJ1-1|16|-
TGTGCCAGCAGTTACGGGCTTCGGCAGGGTACCACTGAAGCTTTCTTT
CASSYGLRQGTTEAFF
>TRBV7-2|TRBD2|TRBJ2-1|15|-
TGTGCCAGCAGCCCCCTGCGGGGGCCGGGAGGGGAGCAGTTCTTC
CASSPLRGPGGEQFF
>TRBV11-3|-|TRBJ1-6|16|-
TGTGCCAGCAGCTTTGAAGGACAGTTCAATAATTCACCCCTCCACTTT
CASSFEGQFNNSPLHF
>TRBV6-5|TRBD2|TRBJ2-5|13|-
TGTGCCAGTGGACTAGCGGGCCGAGAGACCCAGTACTTC
CASGLAGRETQYF
>TRBV2|TRBD1|TRBJ1-5|12|-
TGTGCCGGAAACAGGGGCGGCCAGCCCCAGCATTTT
CAGNRGGQPQHF
>TRBV19|-|TRBJ2-2|15|-
TGTGCCAGTAGCATTAGGCCCCAGGTTACCGGGGAGCTGTTTTTT
CASSIRPQVTGELFF
>TRBV7-2|TRBD2|TRBJ2-7|15|-
TGTGCCAGCAGCTCGGGACTAGCGACCACCTACGAGCAGTACTTC
CASSSGLATTYEQYF
>TRBV9|TRBD1|TRBJ2-7|14|-
TGTGCCAGCAGCCCCTGGGACAGACACTACGAGCAGTACTTC
CASSPWDRHYEQYF
>TRBV19|TRBD1|TRBJ1-2|11|few
TGTGCCAGTACTTACCCGGGACAGGCGGCCTTC
CASTYPGQAAF
>TRBV12-3/TRBV12-4|TRBD1|TRBJ1-2|13|once
TGTGCCAGCACCACAGACAGGGTTTATGGCTACACCTTC
CASTTDRVYGYTF
>TRBV30|-|TRBJ1-1|13|-
TGTGCCTGGGAGTCGTCCGGGAACACTGAAGCTTTCTTT
CAWESSGNTEAFF